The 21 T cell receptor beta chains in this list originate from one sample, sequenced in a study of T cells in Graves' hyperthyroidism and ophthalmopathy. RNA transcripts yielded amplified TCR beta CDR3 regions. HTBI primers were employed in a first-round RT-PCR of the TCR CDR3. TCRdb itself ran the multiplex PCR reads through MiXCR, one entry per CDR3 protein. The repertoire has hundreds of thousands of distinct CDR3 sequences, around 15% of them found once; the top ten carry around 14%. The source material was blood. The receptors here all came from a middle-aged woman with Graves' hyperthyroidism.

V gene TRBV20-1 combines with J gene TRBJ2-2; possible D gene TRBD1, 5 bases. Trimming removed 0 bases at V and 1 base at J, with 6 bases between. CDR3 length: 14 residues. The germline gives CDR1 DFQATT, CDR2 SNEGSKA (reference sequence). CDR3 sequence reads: CSARDQGNTGELFF. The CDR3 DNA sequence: TGCAGTGCTAGAGATCAGGGGAACACCGGGGAGCTGTTTTTT.

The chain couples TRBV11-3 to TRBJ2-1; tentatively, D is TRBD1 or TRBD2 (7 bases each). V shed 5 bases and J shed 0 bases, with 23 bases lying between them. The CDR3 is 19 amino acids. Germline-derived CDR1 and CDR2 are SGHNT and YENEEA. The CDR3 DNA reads TGTGCCAGCAGCCGAGGGACTACCAAACGGGACAGCTCCTACAATGAGCAGTTCTTC. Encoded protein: CASSRGTTKRDSSYNEQFF.

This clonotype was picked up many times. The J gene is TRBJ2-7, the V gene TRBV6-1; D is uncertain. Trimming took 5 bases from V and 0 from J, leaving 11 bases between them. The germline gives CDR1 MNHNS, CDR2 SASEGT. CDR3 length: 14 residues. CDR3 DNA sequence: TGTGCCAGCAGTCCCATGGGCAGCTCCTACGAGCAGTACTTC. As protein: CASSPMGSSYEQYF.

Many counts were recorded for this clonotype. The CDR3 region has the DNA TGTGCCAGCAGCTTCACCGAGACTAGCGGGATCTACGAGCAGTACTTC. The encoded protein is CASSFTETSGIYEQYF. The V gene is TRBV11-1, the J gene TRBJ2-7, with TRBD2 matching over 11 bases. CDR1 and CDR2 (germline): SGHAT, FQDESV (reference sequence). V shed 3 bases and J 3 bases; nucleotides not matched to a gene: 7. There are 16 residues in the CDR3.

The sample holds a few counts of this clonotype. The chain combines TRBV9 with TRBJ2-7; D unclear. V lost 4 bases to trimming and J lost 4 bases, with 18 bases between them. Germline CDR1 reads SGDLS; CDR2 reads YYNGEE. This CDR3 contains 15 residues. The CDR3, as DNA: TGTGCCAGCAGCCCCCAACATTGGGATGGGTACGAGCAGTACTTC. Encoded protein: CASSPQHWDGYEQYF.

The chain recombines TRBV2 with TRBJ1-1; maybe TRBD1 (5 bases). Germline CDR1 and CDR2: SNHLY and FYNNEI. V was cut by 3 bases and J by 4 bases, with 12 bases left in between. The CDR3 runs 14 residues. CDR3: CASSDVGGSTEAFF. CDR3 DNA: TGTGCCAGCAGTGATGTGGGGGGAAGCACTGAAGCTTTCTTT. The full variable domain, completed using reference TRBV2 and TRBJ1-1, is EPEVTQTPSHQVTQMGQEVILRCVPISNHLYFYWYRQILGQKVEFLVSFYNNEISEKSEIFDDQFSVERPDGSNFTLKIRSTKLEDSAMYFCASSDVGGSTEAFFGQGTRLTVV.

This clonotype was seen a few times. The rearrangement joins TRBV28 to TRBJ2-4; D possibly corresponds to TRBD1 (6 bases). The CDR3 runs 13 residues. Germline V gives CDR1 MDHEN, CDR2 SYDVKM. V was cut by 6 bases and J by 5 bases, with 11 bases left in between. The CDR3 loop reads CASSLGGQNIQYF. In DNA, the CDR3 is TGTGCCAGCAGCCTAGGGGGTCAAAACATTCAGTACTTC.

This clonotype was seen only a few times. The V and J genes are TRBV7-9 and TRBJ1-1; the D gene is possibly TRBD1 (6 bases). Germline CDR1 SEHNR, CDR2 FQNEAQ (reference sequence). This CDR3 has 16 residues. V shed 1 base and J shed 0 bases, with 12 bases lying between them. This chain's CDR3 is CASSLGGTQMNTEAFF. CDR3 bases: TGTGCCAGCAGCTTAGGAGGGACACAGATGAACACTGAAGCTTTCTTT. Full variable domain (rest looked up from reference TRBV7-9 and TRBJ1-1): DTGVSQNPRHKITKRGQNVTFRCDPISEHNRLYWYRQTLGQGPEFLTYFQNEAQLEKSRLLSDRFSAERPKGSFSTLEIQRTEQGDSAMYLCASSLGGTQMNTEAFFGQGTRLTVV.

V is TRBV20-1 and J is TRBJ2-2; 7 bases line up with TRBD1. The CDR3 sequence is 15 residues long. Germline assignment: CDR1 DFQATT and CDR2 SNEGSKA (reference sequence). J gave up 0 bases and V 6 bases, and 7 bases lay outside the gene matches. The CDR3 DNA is TGCAGTGCGAGACAGGGTATCGCGAACACCGGGGAGCTGTTTTTT. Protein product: CSARQGIANTGELFF.

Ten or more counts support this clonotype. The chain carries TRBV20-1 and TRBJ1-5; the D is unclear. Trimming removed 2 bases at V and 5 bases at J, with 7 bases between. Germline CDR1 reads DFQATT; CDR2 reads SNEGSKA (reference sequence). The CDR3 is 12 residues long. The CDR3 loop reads CSARTVDQPQHF. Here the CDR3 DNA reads TGCAGTGCTAGAACAGTTGATCAGCCCCAGCATTTT.

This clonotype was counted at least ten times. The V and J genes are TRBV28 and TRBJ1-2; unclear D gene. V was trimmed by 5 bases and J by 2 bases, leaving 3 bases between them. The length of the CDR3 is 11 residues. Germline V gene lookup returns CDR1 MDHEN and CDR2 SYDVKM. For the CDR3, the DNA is TGTGCCAGCAGTATCAACTATGGCTACACCTTC. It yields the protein CASSINYGYTF.

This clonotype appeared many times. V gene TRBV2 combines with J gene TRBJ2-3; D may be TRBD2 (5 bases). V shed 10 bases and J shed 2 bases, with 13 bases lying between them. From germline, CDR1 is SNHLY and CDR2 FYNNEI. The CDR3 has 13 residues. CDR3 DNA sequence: TGTGCCACACTAATGGACTCCACAGATACGCAGTATTTT. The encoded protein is CATLMDSTDTQYF. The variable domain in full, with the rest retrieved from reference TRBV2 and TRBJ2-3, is EPEVTQTPSHQVTQMGQEVILRCVPISNHLYFYWYRQILGQKVEFLVSFYNNEISEKSEIFDDQFSVERPDGSNFTLKIRSTKLEDSAMYFCATLMDSTDTQYFGPGTRLTVL.

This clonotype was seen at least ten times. The CDR3 sequence: CASSTLSSSYEQYF. The CDR3 DNA reads as TGCGCCAGCAGCACTCTTTCAAGCTCCTACGAGCAGTACTTC. The chain links TRBV5-1 to TRBJ2-7, with no clear D. V was trimmed by 4 bases and J by 0 bases, leaving 11 bases between them. Germline CDR1 and CDR2: SGHRS and YFSETQ. This CDR3 is 14 amino acids long. Filled out from reference TRBV5-1 and TRBJ2-7, the complete variable domain reads KAGVTQTPRYLIKTRGQQVTLSCSPISGHRSVSWYQQTPGQGLQFLFEYFSETQRNKGNFPGRFSGRQFSNSRSEMNVSTLELGDSALYLCASSTLSSSYEQYFGPGTRLTVT.

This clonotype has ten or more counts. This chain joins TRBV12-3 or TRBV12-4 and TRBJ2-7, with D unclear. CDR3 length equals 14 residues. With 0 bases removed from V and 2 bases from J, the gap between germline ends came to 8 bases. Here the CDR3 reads CASSLAGNTYEQYF. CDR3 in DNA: TGTGCCAGCAGTTTAGCGGGGAACACCTACGAGCAGTACTTC.

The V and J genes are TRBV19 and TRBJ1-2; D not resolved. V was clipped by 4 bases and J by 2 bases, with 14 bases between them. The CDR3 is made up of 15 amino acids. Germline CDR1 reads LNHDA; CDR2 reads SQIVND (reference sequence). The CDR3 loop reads CASSNSVLANYGYTF. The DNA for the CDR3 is TGTGCCAGTAGTAATTCTGTCTTGGCAAACTATGGCTACACCTTC.

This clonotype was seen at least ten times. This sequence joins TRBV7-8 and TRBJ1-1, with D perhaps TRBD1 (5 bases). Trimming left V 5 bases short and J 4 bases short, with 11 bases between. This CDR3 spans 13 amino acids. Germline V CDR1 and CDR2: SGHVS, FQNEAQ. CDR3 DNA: TGTGCCAGCAGCGGGAAAGGGGCCACTGAAGCTTTCTTT. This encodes CASSGKGATEAFF.

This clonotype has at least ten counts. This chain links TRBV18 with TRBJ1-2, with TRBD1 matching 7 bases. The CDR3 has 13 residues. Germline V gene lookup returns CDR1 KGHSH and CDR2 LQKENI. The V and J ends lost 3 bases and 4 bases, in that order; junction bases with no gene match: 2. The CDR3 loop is CASSPTGPYGYTF. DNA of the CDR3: TGTGCCAGCTCACCGACAGGGCCCTATGGCTACACCTTC.

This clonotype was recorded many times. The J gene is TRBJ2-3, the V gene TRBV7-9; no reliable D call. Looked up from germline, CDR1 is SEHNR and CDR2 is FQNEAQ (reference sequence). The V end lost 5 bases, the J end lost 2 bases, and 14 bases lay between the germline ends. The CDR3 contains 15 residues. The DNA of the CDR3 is TGTGCCAGCAGCCCATACGTGGGGTACACAGATACGCAGTATTTT. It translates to CASSPYVGYTDTQYF.

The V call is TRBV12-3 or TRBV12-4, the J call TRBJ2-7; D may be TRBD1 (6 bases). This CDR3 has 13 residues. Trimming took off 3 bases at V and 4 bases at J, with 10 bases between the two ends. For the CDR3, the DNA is TGTGCCAGCAGTTTCGGACAGAGGTACGAGCAGTACTTC. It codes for CASSFGQRYEQYF.

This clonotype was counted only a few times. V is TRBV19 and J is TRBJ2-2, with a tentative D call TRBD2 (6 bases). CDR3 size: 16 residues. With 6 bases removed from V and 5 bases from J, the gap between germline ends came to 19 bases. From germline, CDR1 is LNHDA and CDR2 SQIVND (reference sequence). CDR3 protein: CASRGRASGGTGELFF. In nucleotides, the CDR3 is TGTGCCAGTAGGGGCCGGGCCAGCGGAGGGACCGGGGAGCTGTTTTTT.

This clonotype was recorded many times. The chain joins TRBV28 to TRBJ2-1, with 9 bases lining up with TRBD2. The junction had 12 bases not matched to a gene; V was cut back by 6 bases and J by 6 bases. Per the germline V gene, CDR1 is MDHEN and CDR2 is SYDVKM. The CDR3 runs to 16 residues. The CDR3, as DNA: TGTGCCAGCAGCACCCCCGGGACTAGCAGGACCAATGAGCAGTTCTTC. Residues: CASSTPGTSRTNEQFF.